A selection of T cell receptor beta chains follows, all from one sample in a study of OX40 agonist ivuxolimab in advanced cancers. Profiling relied on immunoSEQ multiplex PCR, and the TCRdb table lists in-frame clones only, not all of them. Counted here are fewer than 95,000 clones, under 95% occurring once; the ten biggest clones make up 3% to 3.5%. This sample comprised CD4+ or CD8+ T cells sorted from blood, obtained in a trial of the OX40 agonist ivuxolimab. The receptors come from an adult with an advanced solid tumor such as melanoma, head and neck, liver or kidney cancer. Both conserved end residues are trimmed from each CDR3. The order of the fields is V gene, clone size, CDR3 protein. The listing skips clone size in some rows; elsewhere it reads once, few, many or a size class.

>TRBV6-6|.
ASSPDRDSNYGYT
>TRBV7-9|.
ASSDSSGGTQY
>TRBV7-2|once
ASSLMGRGDGYT
>TRBV6-5|.
ASSYGAEAGYT
>TRBV15|.
ATSRETGEAF
>TRBV27|.
ASSLSWGRETQY
>TRBV5-6|.
ASSFGTGDGNTIY
>TRBV4-1|.
ASSQVLISNYGYT
>TRBV10-2|.
ASSESKSGGGGGSDTQY
>TRBV28|.
ASSFTGTDTQY
>TRBV11-2|.
ASSLVTGTDTQY
>TRBV29-1|.
SVATGGYEQY
>TRBV27|once
ASSFGGAQY
>TRBV18|.
ASSPRPSLGNAGELF
>TRBV11-2|.
ASSLGGHTYNEQF
>TRBV10-3|.
AISDLAIQETQY
>TRBV4-2|.
ASSPDGLAGTIQETQY
>TRBV25-1|.
AISQKDRGLETQY
>TRBV9|.
ASSVEPGGTYGYT
>TRBV5-1|.
ASSVDREVYEQY
>TRBV11-2|.
ASSPRPSRGYEQY
>TRBV29-1|.
SATGTSAGEQF
>TRBV7-2|.
ASSLGDRANQPQH
>TRBV28|once
ASSFNRATDNEQF
>TRBV29-1|.
SVEVRGQGMDGYT
>TRBV2|.
ASWGTAGYT
>TRBV19|.
ASSIAGVETQY
>TRBV5-5|.
ASSRKGGPPYGYT
>TRBV6-5|.
ASSYGTGAYEQY